Listed here are 28 T cell receptor beta chains from one sample, sequenced in a study of cytotoxic CD8 clonotypes in ibrutinib-treated CLL. Generated by immunoSEQ multiplex PCR, the TCRdb table keeps only in-frame clones and is missing some. In the table there are approximately 350,000 clones, over 55% of which are singletons. The sample in question was PBMCs, obtained after 36 months of ibrutinib treatment. The origin of the receptors is a human donor with chronic lymphocytic leukemia.

The gene calls are TRBV19 and TRBJ1-1; D not certain. The germline gives CDR1 LNHDA, CDR2 SQIVND (reference sequence). The CDR3 covers 14 residues. V lost 4 bases and J lost 1, with 10 bases in between. CDR3 region: CASSRTIRNTEAFF. In DNA, the CDR3 is TGTGCCAGTAGTAGGACTATCAGGAACACTGAAGCTTTCTTT. Supplemented by reference TRBV19 and TRBJ1-1, the full variable domain reads DGGITQSPKYLFRKEGQNVTLSCEQNLNHDAMYWYRQDPGQGLRLIYYSQIVNDFQKGDIAEGYSVSREKKESFPLTVTSAQKNPTAFYLCASSRTIRNTEAFFGQGTRLTVV.

The V call is TRBV25-1, the J call TRBJ2-3; TRBD1 or TRBD2 may be the D gene (5 bases each). This CDR3 spans 17 amino acids. Germline V lookup: CDR1 MGHDK, CDR2 SYGVNS. Trimming removed 11 bases from V and 0 bases from J, with 24 bases in between. CDR3 sequence: CAARWRIPGPSTDTQYF. The CDR3 DNA sequence: TGTGCCGCCAGATGGAGAATACCGGGACCGAGCACAGATACGCAGTATTTT.

J is TRBJ1-4 and V is TRBV2; perhaps TRBD1 as D (5 bases). CDR1 and CDR2 (germline): SNHLY, FYNNEI. The CDR3 totals 11 residues. The DNA for the CDR3 is TGTTCCTGGGGGGCTAATGAAAAACTGTTTTTT. Its protein is CSWGANEKLFF.

This chain joins TRBV5-1 and TRBJ2-7, with D perhaps matching TRBD2 (6 bases). Germline assignment: CDR1 SGHRS and CDR2 YFSETQ. Trimming cost V 5 bases and J 3 bases, with 12 bases left between them. This CDR3 comprises 13 residues. The CDR3 nucleotides are TGCGCCAGCAGTTCCCCCGGGGGCTACGAGCAGTACTTC. Translated: CASSSPGGYEQYF.

This clone came up a few times. DNA for the CDR3: TGTGCCAGCAGGATCGGGCCGGGCGGTAATCAGCCCCAGCATTTT. It is translated as CASRIGPGGNQPQHF. The genes are TRBV27 and TRBJ1-5; unclear D gene. The germline V gene has CDR1 MNHEY and CDR2 SMNVEV (reference sequence). V dropped 6 bases and J dropped 4 bases, with 16 bases sitting between them. The CDR3 runs to 15 residues.

The rearrangement links TRBV18 to TRBJ2-5, with TRBD2 identical over 7 bases. After removal of 3 bases from V and 3 bases from J, the junction contained 4 bases not matched to a gene. The CDR3 length is 14 residues. Looked up from germline, CDR1 is KGHSH and CDR2 is LQKENI. The CDR3 region is CASSPLGGKETQYF. CDR3 DNA: TGTGCCAGCTCACCCCTGGGGGGGAAAGAGACCCAGTACTTC.

This chain's CDR3 is CATTTDRSTNYGYTF. The DNA for the CDR3 is TGTGCCACGACAACGGACCGCTCGACTAACTATGGCTACACCTTC. The chain is built from TRBV15 and TRBJ1-2; D is uncertain. Germline CDR1 LNHNV, CDR2 YYDKDF (reference sequence). The CDR3 totals 15 residues. Trimming took off 9 bases at V and 0 bases at J, with 17 bases between the two ends.

This clone was counted a few times. The V call is TRBV13, the J call TRBJ2-7; 7 positions match TRBD1. The CDR3 has 12 amino acids. CDR1 is PRHDT and CDR2 is FYEKMQ in the germline V gene (reference sequence). Unmatched junction bases numbered 1, after V lost 2 bases and J lost 6 bases. The DNA for the CDR3 is TGTGCCAGCAGCTTAACAGGGGTCGAGCAGTACTTC. It yields the protein CASSLTGVEQYF.

The gene calls are TRBV15 and TRBJ2-7; 10 bases are a match to TRBD2. There are 14 residues in the CDR3. CDR1 is LNHNV and CDR2 is YYDKDF in the germline V gene (reference sequence). The J segment lost 3 bases and the V segment lost 6 bases, leaving 5 bases of the junction unmatched. For the CDR3, the DNA is TGTGCCACCAGGCCGATAGCGGGGGGCTACGAGCAGTACTTC. This translates into CATRPIAGGYEQYF.

This clone has just a few counts. The rearrangement links TRBV9 to TRBJ2-7; D assignment may be TRBD1 or TRBD2 (5 bases each). CDR3 length: 14 amino acids. Trimming stripped 1 base from V and 2 bases from J, with 10 bases between. The V gene's germline CDR1 is SGDLS and CDR2 YYNGEE. The CDR3 sequence: CASSVRDGPYEQYF. The CDR3 DNA sequence: TGTGCCAGCAGCGTAAGGGACGGGCCCTACGAGCAGTACTTC.

The genes are TRBV18 and TRBJ2-2, with TRBD2 identical over 7 bases. The V gene's germline CDR1 is KGHSH and CDR2 LQKENI. The trim removed 0 bases at V and 3 bases at J, leaving 4 bases unmatched. The CDR3 has 16 residues. CDR3 residues: CASSPPRLADTGELFF. The CDR3 DNA is TGTGCCAGCTCACCACCCCGGCTAGCGGACACCGGGGAGCTGTTTTTT.

This clone has a single count. Its ends do not fully match the called genes, so a read error is possible. The rearrangement joins TRBV29-1 to TRBJ2-5; the match to TRBD2 covers 12 bases. Germline CDR1 reads SQVTM; CDR2 reads ANQGSEA. The CDR3 loop spans 12 amino acids. The CDR3 protein is CSVELGLAGTDF. CDR3 bases: TGCAGCGTTGAACTCGGACTAGCGGGAACTGACTTC.

This clone came up a few times. The chain has TRBV6-5 and TRBJ2-7; TRBD1 might be the D (6 bases). This CDR3 is built from 14 residues. Germline V gives CDR1 MNHEY, CDR2 SVGAGI. V was trimmed by 2 bases and J by 0 bases, leaving 8 bases between them. CDR3 protein: CASSYTDSSYEQYF. The CDR3, as DNA: TGTGCCAGCAGTTACACGGACAGCTCCTACGAGCAGTACTTC.

V gene TRBV5-6 combines with J gene TRBJ1-1; tentatively, D is TRBD1 (5 bases). V dropped 3 bases and J dropped 2 bases, with 14 bases sitting between them. CDR3 length: 15 amino acids. From germline, CDR1 is SGHDT and CDR2 YYEEEE. DNA of the CDR3: TGTGCCAGCAGCTCCCTGGCAGGGTCCAACACTGAAGCTTTCTTT. Translation gives CASSSLAGSNTEAFF.

V usage is TRBV2 and J usage is TRBJ2-1; 8 bases align to TRBD1. Losses at the gene ends were 6 bases for V and 2 bases for J; bases not matched to a gene: 6. Germline CDR1 and CDR2: SNHLY and FYNNEI. The CDR3 contains 15 residues. The DNA of the CDR3 is TGTGCCAGCAGGGGACAGGACTTCGCCTACAATGAGCAGTTCTTC. This sequence encodes CASRGQDFAYNEQFF.

The chain carries TRBV6-1 and TRBJ1-3; 12 bases fit TRBD1. CDR1 is MNHNS and CDR2 is SASEGT in the germline V gene. Trimming removed 3 bases from V and 3 bases from J; junction bases left unmatched: 6. This CDR3 has 17 amino acids. This CDR3 reads CASSDGDRGPNGNTIYF. The CDR3 bases are TGTGCCAGCAGTGACGGGGACAGGGGGCCGAATGGAAACACCATATATTTT.

The chain is built from TRBV6-5 and TRBJ1-5; D ambiguous. The germline CDR1 and CDR2 sequences are MNHEY and SVGAGI. CDR3 length: 15 amino acids. V was trimmed by 10 bases and J by 1 base, leaving 17 bases between them. The CDR3 region has the DNA TGTGCCACTCAGAGTCCAGGACCCAGCAATCAGCCCCAGCATTTT. It encodes CATQSPGPSNQPQHF.

This chain uses TRBV18 with TRBJ2-7; D may be TRBD2 (6 bases). Germline V gene data show CDR1 as KGHSH and CDR2 as LQKENI. With 2 bases removed from V and 3 bases from J, the gap between germline ends came to 11 bases. The CDR3 is 14 residues long. The CDR3 nucleotides are TGTGCCAGCTCACCAAGGGGACTTCTCTACGAGCAGTACTTC. It translates to CASSPRGLLYEQYF.

This chain joins TRBV7-8 and TRBJ1-5; D perhaps matches TRBD1 (6 bases). Germline CDR1 and CDR2: SGHVS and FQNEAQ. Trimming shortened V by 2 bases and J by 5 bases, and 25 bases separated the two germline ends. This CDR3 is 19 amino acids long. CDR3 amino acids: CASSLSDTDSPFQDQPQHF. The CDR3 DNA reads TGTGCCAGCAGCTTATCAGATACGGACAGTCCCTTTCAAGATCAGCCCCAGCATTTT.

V usage is TRBV28 and J usage is TRBJ2-5; 9 nucleotides align to TRBD1. The CDR3 sequence is 15 residues long. The germline gives CDR1 MDHEN, CDR2 SYDVKM. The V gene end was trimmed by 5 bases and the J gene end by 2 bases; junction bases not matched to a gene: 6. The CDR3 nucleotides are TGTGCCAGCAGTACCCGGACAGGGGAACAAGAGACCCAGTACTTC. Residues: CASSTRTGEQETQYF.

This rearrangement joins TRBV5-6 to TRBJ2-7; 7 bases are shared with TRBD2. The ends lost 4 bases at V and 2 bases at J; junction bases unmatched: 12. CDR3 size: 16 residues. Germline CDR1 is SGHDT and CDR2 is YYEEEE. The CDR3 region is CASSPGWGGAPYEQYF. The DNA of the CDR3 is TGTGCCAGCAGCCCTGGTTGGGGGGGAGCCCCCTACGAGCAGTACTTC.

The chain links TRBV21-1 to TRBJ1-6; no DNA check was done on the table's D call, TRBD1. TRBV21-1 is marked as a pseudogene. The CDR3 is 10 amino acids. CDR3 nucleotides: TGTGCCAGCAGCAGGGCAGGGTGGGACTTT. It yields the protein CASSRAGWDF.

The chain has TRBV7-9 and TRBJ2-5, with unresolved D. The CDR3 is made up of 13 amino acids. Germline V gene lookup returns CDR1 SEHNR and CDR2 FQNEAQ (reference sequence). V was trimmed by 4 bases and J by 7 bases, leaving 13 bases between them. Here the CDR3 reads CASSSTEKRTQYF. The CDR3 coding sequence is TGTGCCAGCAGCTCAACAGAGAAGAGGACCCAGTACTTC.

The rearrangement links TRBV6-1 to TRBJ2-5, with D perhaps TRBD2 (5 bases). The CDR3 is 13 residues long. Trimming pared 0 bases from V and 4 bases from J, leaving 6 bases between. The germline CDR1 and CDR2 sequences are MNHNS and SASEGT. The chain's CDR3 is CASSEARGETQYF. CDR3 DNA sequence: TGTGCCAGCAGTGAAGCTCGGGGAGAGACCCAGTACTTC.

V usage is TRBV29-1 and J usage is TRBJ2-7; 9 bases match TRBD2. The CDR3 is 13 amino acids. The germline gives CDR1 SQVTM, CDR2 ANQGSEA. Losses at the gene ends were 5 bases for V and 4 bases for J; bases not matched to a gene: 6. CDR3 in amino acids: CSVTGTSTYEQYF. CDR3 coding DNA: TGCAGCGTTACCGGGACTAGCACTTACGAGCAGTACTTC.

This rearrangement joins TRBV28 to TRBJ1-2; D gene ambiguous. In germline, CDR1 is MDHEN, CDR2 SYDVKM. V was cut by 4 bases and J by 3 bases, with 12 bases left in between. The CDR3 runs 14 residues. In DNA, the CDR3 is TGTGCCAGCAGTTATAACATCCAATACTATGGCTACACCTTC. This encodes CASSYNIQYYGYTF.

The chain combines TRBV28 with TRBJ2-1; D is perhaps TRBD1 (5 bases). Trimming removed 3 bases at V and 6 bases at J, with 15 bases between. The CDR3 spans 15 residues. CDR1 MDHEN and CDR2 SYDVKM come from the germline V gene. CDR3 loop: CASSLARAVINEQFF. The CDR3 DNA reads as TGTGCCAGCAGTTTGGCCAGGGCGGTTATCAATGAGCAGTTCTTC.

This clone has a count of ten or more. J is TRBJ2-3 and V is TRBV7-2; D is unresolved. This CDR3 region has 14 residues. Germline V lookup: CDR1 SGHTA, CDR2 FQGNSA. With 5 bases removed from V and 4 bases from J, the gap between germline ends came to 13 bases. This CDR3 reads CASSVKTGADTQYF. Here the CDR3 DNA reads TGTGCCAGCAGCGTCAAAACCGGAGCAGATACGCAGTATTTT.